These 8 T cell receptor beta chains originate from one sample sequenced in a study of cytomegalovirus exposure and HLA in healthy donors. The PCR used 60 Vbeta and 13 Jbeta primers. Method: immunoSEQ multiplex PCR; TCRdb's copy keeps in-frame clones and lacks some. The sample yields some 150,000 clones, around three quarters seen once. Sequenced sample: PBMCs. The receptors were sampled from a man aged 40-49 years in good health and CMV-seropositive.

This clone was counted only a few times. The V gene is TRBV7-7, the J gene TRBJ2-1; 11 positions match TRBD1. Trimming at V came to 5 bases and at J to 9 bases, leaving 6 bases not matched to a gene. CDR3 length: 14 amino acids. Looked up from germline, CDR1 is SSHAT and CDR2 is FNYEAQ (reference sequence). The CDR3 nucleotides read TGTGCCAGCAGCCTTAGCGGGACAGGGGGTGAGCAGTTCTTC. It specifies CASSLSGTGGEQFF.

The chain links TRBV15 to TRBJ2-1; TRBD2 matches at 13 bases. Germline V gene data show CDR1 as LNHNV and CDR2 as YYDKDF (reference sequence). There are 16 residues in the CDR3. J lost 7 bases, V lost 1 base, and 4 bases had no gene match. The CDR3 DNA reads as TGTGCCACCAGCAGAGGTGGGACTAGCGGGGTTAATGAGCAGTTCTTC. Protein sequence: CATSRGGTSGVNEQFF.

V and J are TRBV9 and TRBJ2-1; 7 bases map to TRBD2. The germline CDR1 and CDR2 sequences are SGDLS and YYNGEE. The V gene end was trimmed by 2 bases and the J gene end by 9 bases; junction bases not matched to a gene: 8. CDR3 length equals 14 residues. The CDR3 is CASSVTRGLTEQFF. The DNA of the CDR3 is TGTGCCAGCAGCGTCACTCGGGGACTAACTGAGCAGTTCTTC.

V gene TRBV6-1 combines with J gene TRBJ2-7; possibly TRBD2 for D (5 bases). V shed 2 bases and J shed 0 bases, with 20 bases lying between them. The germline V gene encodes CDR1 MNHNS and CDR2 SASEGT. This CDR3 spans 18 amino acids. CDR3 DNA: TGTGCCAGCAGTGAACTCTCCCCCTCCAGTAGCGACTCCTACGAGCAGTACTTC. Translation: CASSELSPSSSDSYEQYF.

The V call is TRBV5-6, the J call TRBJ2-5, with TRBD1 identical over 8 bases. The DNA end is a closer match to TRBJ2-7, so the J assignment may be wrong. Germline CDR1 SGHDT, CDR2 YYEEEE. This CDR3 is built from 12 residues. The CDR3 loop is CASSFDRGEQYF. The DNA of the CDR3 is TGTGCCAGCAGCTTTGACAGGGGCGAGCAGTACTTC.

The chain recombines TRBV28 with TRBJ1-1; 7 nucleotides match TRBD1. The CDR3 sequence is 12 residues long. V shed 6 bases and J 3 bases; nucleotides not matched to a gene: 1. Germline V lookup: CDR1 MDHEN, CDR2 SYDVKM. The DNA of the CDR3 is TGTGCCAGCAGCCAGGGGGACACTGAAGCTTTCTTT. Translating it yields CASSQGDTEAFF.

CDR3 nucleotides: TGCAGCCAAAACAGGGGCTACGAGCAGTACTTC. Protein: CSQNRGYEQYF. The J gene is TRBJ2-5, the V gene TRBV20-1; TRBD1 matches at 7 bases. The J call is uncertain, as TRBJ2-7 better fits the DNA end. The CDR3 is 11 amino acids. Germline values: CDR1 DFQATT, CDR2 SNEGSKA (reference sequence).

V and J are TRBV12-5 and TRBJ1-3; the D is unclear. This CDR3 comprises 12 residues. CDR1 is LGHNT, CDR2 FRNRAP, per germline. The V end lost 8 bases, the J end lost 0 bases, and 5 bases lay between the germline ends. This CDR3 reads CASPSSGNTIYF. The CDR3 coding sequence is TGTGCTAGTCCGAGCTCTGGAAACACCATATATTTT.